The TCR beta chain described here comes from a study of immune characterization of retroperitoneal liposarcoma. This clonotype was recorded many times. Germline values: CDR1 MNHNS, CDR2 SASEGT. The CDR3 spans 14 residues. V was trimmed by 4 bases and J by 11 bases, leaving 20 bases between them. TCRdb ran MiXCR on the PCR reads and lists one entry per CDR3 protein. This table has 9,500 to 14,000 distinct CDR3 sequences, about 23% appearing once. This TCR was sampled from a female donor with retroperitoneal liposarcoma. This chain joins TRBV6-1 and TRBJ1-1; D may be TRBD1 (6 bases). Sequenced input: blood. The CDR3 here is CASSGYREAIAAFF. CDR3 DNA sequence: TGTGCCAGCAGTGGGTACAGGGAGGCGATCGCTGCTTTCTTT.